Below are 25 T cell receptor beta chains sequenced from a single sample in a study of CD8 T cells in Susac syndrome (dated 2019 in TCRdb). Library construction relied on the immunoSEQ multiplex PCR assay. RNA was extracted using the RNeasy kit, and roughly 0.5 to 1 microgram was reverse transcribed with random hexamers. Clones were called with MiXCR by TCRdb after fastp trimmed the public reads at Q25, and only in-frame beta chains were retained. A single entry per CDR3 protein holds the most common genes and DNA from its merged rows. The sample includes 170,000 or so distinct CDR3 sequences, with under 95% observed a single time. The ten largest make up roughly 0.098% of the sample. The sample comprised CD4+ T cells from PBMCs. These receptors were taken from a human donor with multiple sclerosis.

The rearrangement joins TRBV10-3 to TRBJ2-1, with 8 bases fitting TRBD2. Germline V gene sequence: CDR1 ENHRY, CDR2 SYGVKD. Losses at the gene ends were 1 base for V and 4 bases for J; bases not matched to a gene: 6. This CDR3 has 16 residues. CDR3 sequence (DNA): TGTGCCATCAGTGAGTGGAGGCGGGGGGCATACAATGAGCAGTTCTTC. Its translation: CAISEWRRGAYNEQFF.

This clonotype was recorded only once. This chain links TRBV20-1 with TRBJ1-4; D not resolved. The germline gives CDR1 DFQATT, CDR2 SNEGSKA (reference sequence). The CDR3 contains 14 residues. Between the trimmed V and J ends, which lost 1 base and 7 bases, there was a span of 13 bases. The CDR3 region has the DNA TGCAGTGCTAGAGTGGGAGAAGGAATTGAAAAACTGTTTTTT. Translating gives CSARVGEGIEKLFF.

The chain's CDR3 is CASSYSMVGQTYEQYF. The CDR3 bases are TGTGCCAGCAGTTACTCGATGGTCGGACAGACCTACGAGCAGTACTTC. This sequence joins TRBV6-5 and TRBJ2-7; D is possibly TRBD1 (6 bases). V lost 0 bases to trimming and J lost 2 bases, with 14 bases between them. CDR1 and CDR2 (germline): MNHEY, SVGAGI. The CDR3 length is 16 residues.

This clonotype appeared once. The rearrangement links TRBV29-1 to TRBJ1-1; unclear D gene. Germline CDR1 SQVTM, CDR2 ANQGSEA. Trimming stripped 4 bases from V and 1 base from J, with 10 bases between. The CDR3 has 13 residues. CDR3 in amino acids: CSVVADTNTEAFF. DNA of the CDR3: TGCAGCGTTGTAGCGGATACGAACACTGAAGCTTTCTTT.

The chain combines TRBV5-1 with TRBJ2-5; TRBD2 matches at 9 bases. The CDR3 consists of 16 residues. Per the germline V gene, CDR1 is SGHRS and CDR2 is YFSETQ. V lost 6 bases and J lost 4; bases outside the gene matches: 13. For the CDR3, the DNA is TGCGCCAGCACTCGTCGTGGAGCGGGGGGTAGAGAGACCCAGTACTTC. It is translated as CASTRRGAGGRETQYF.

V and J are TRBV6-5 and TRBJ2-3; TRBD1 matches 7 bases. V lost 0 bases, J lost 3 bases, and 3 bases stayed unmatched. Germline V CDR1 and CDR2: MNHEY, SVGAGI. CDR3 size: 15 residues. The DNA of the CDR3 is TGTGCCAGCAGTTACTCGGGACAGCTGACAGATACGCAGTATTTT. It codes for CASSYSGQLTDTQYF.

This chain uses TRBV20-1 with TRBJ2-1, with 14 bases identical to TRBD2. V was clipped by 4 bases and J by 8 bases; unmatched bases: 7. CDR1 is DFQATT and CDR2 is SNEGSKA in the germline V gene (reference sequence). This CDR3 contains 15 residues. CDR3 nucleotide sequence: TGCAGTGCTAAGAAGGGACTAGCGGGAGTCGATGAGCAGTTCTTC. Amino acids: CSAKKGLAGVDEQFF.

The J gene is TRBJ1-6, the V gene TRBV5-4; D is possibly TRBD1 (5 bases). The CDR3 totals 13 residues. The germline V gene has CDR1 SGHNT and CDR2 YYREEE (reference sequence). The V and J ends lost 4 bases and 9 bases respectively, with 11 bases between them. The CDR3: CASSPPGGSPLHF. CDR3 nucleotides: TGTGCCAGCAGCCCACCTGGGGGTTCACCCCTCCACTTT.

This clonotype has only one observation. This sequence joins TRBV7-2 and TRBJ1-1, with 10 positions matching TRBD1. The length of the CDR3 is 16 residues. Germline values: CDR1 SGHTA, CDR2 FQGNSA. With V trimmed by 1 base and J by 0 bases, 2 bases remained unmatched. In DNA form, the CDR3 reads TGTGCCAGCAGCTTAGGACAGGGGGCTTTGAACACTGAAGCTTTCTTT. It codes for CASSLGQGALNTEAFF.

Only one count was recorded for this clonotype. The chain is built from TRBV28 and TRBJ2-7; D not resolved. The CDR3 consists of 13 residues. CDR1 is MDHEN and CDR2 is SYDVKM in the germline V gene. V lost 5 bases and J lost 3, with 11 bases in between. CDR3 DNA sequence: TGTGCCAGCAGTCCTGGCGGCTTCTACGAGCAGTACTTC. It encodes CASSPGGFYEQYF.

Of note for this clonotype: At one boundary the junction diverges from the germline segment, which might be a read error. CDR3 nucleotide sequence: TGTGCCAGCAGCTCCTGGCCCGGGAAGCTGTTTTTT. Amino acids: CASSSWPGKLFF. V gene TRBV7-2 combines with J gene TRBJ2-2, with a weak D call TRBD2 (5 bases). Germline values: CDR1 SGHTA, CDR2 FQGNSA. The CDR3 extends over 12 amino acids.

The rearrangement uses TRBV12-3 or TRBV12-4 and TRBJ1-4; no clear D gene. Trimming pared 2 bases from V and 8 bases from J, leaving 6 bases between. This CDR3 comprises 12 residues. The CDR3 nucleotides are TGTGCCAGCAGTTTAAGGAGGGAAAAACTGTTTTTT. Encoded protein: CASSLRREKLFF.

The chain uses TRBV30 and TRBJ1-1; D might be TRBD1 (6 bases). V shed 5 bases and J shed 4 bases, with 11 bases lying between them. Germline V gene lookup returns CDR1 GTSNPN and CDR2 SVGIG (reference sequence). The CDR3 has 12 amino acids. CDR3 sequence reads: CAWGKDSTEAFF. As DNA, the CDR3 is TGTGCCTGGGGAAAGGACAGCACTGAAGCTTTCTTT.

The chain employs TRBV24-1 and TRBJ2-3; no reliable D call. V lost 0 bases and J 4 bases, leaving 4 bases between the germline ends. Germline V gene data show CDR1 as KGHDR and CDR2 as SFDVKD. CDR3 size: 13 residues. This chain's CDR3 is CATSDLKSDTQYF. The CDR3 coding sequence is TGTGCCACCAGTGATTTGAAATCAGATACGCAGTATTTT.

This clonotype showed up just once. The chain combines TRBV9 with TRBJ2-1; D remains ambiguous. The CDR3 contains 13 residues. Germline CDR1 and CDR2: SGDLS and YYNGEE. V lost 0 bases and J 8 bases, leaving 9 bases between the germline ends. This chain's CDR3 is CASSVEPLDEQFF. In DNA, the CDR3 is TGTGCCAGCAGCGTAGAACCCCTCGATGAGCAGTTCTTC.

The V call is TRBV3-1, the J call TRBJ2-3; possibly TRBD1 for D (6 bases). The length of the CDR3 is 15 residues. Trimming removed 0 bases at V and 6 bases at J, with 13 bases between. Germline CDR1 and CDR2: LGHDT and YNNKEL (reference sequence). The CDR3 is CASSQDGAGEDTQYF. The DNA for the CDR3 is TGTGCCAGCAGCCAAGATGGTGCAGGGGAGGATACGCAGTATTTT.

This chain joins TRBV10-3 and TRBJ1-6; possible D gene TRBD1, 6 bases. This CDR3 is built from 14 residues. Germline-derived CDR1 and CDR2 are ENHRY and SYGVKD. The V gene lost 4 bases and the J gene lost 7 bases, with 11 bases spanning the gap. The CDR3 reads CAISGRGKNSPLHF. In nucleotides, the CDR3 is TGTGCCATCAGTGGCAGGGGCAAAAATTCACCCCTCCACTTT.

In this sample, this clonotype turned up once. The rearrangement uses TRBV11-2 and TRBJ2-3; TRBD1 matches 9 bases. This CDR3 has 20 residues. Germline V gene data show CDR1 as SGHAT and CDR2 as FQNNGV. After removal of 5 bases from V and 2 bases from J, the junction contained 20 bases not matched to a gene. The CDR3 region is CASSLSAWLRQGVHTDTQYF. CDR3 coding DNA: TGTGCCAGCAGCCTCTCCGCTTGGTTGAGACAGGGGGTGCACACAGATACGCAGTATTTT.

This clonotype has just one count. The rearrangement joins TRBV2 to TRBJ2-7; a weak D match, TRBD2 (5 bases). Germline CDR1 and CDR2: SNHLY and FYNNEI. Trimming took 4 bases from V and 6 from J, leaving 7 bases between them. The CDR3 loop spans 11 amino acids. The CDR3: CASSASGEQYF. CDR3 nucleotide sequence: TGTGCCAGCAGTGCGAGCGGCGAGCAGTACTTC.

The chain recombines TRBV12-3 or TRBV12-4 with TRBJ1-4; D not resolved. Trimming pared 4 bases from V and 8 bases from J, leaving 8 bases between. There are 12 residues in the CDR3. The CDR3 protein is CASSWSEEKLFF. CDR3 nucleotides: TGTGCCAGCAGTTGGTCGGAGGAAAAACTGTTTTTT.

About this clonotype: Germline is not matched at one junction end, which may reflect a read error. The chain recombines TRBV6-6 with TRBJ1-1; D is ambiguous. This CDR3 is 12 amino acids long. CDR1 MNHNY and CDR2 SVGAGI come from the germline V gene (reference sequence). CDR3 sequence: CANSKPPGGAFF. The CDR3 coding sequence is TGTGCCAACAGTAAACCGCCGGGTGGAGCTTTCTTT.

The rearrangement joins TRBV19 to TRBJ2-5, with D possibly called TRBD1 or TRBD2 (5 bases each). V gave up 7 bases and J gave up 4 bases, with 13 bases separating them. The CDR3 contains 13 residues. Germline V CDR1 and CDR2: LNHDA, SQIVND (reference sequence). The CDR3 nucleotides read TGTGCCAGTACCTTTAGGGACGGAGAGACCCAGTACTTC. It specifies CASTFRDGETQYF.

The chain recombines TRBV7-2 with TRBJ2-2; tentatively, D is TRBD1 (5 bases). Trimming stripped 2 bases from V and 4 bases from J, with 11 bases between. The CDR3 covers 15 residues. From germline, CDR1 is SGHTA and CDR2 FQGNSA. CDR3 loop: CASSLSGQTTGELFF. CDR3 nucleotides: TGTGCCAGCAGCTTATCAGGGCAGACCACCGGGGAGCTGTTTTTT.

The chain carries TRBV2 and TRBJ2-5; no clear D. The CDR3 spans 12 residues. Trimming stripped 0 bases from V and 5 bases from J, with 4 bases between. Germline CDR1 SNHLY, CDR2 FYNNEI. The CDR3 protein is CASSEALETQYF. The CDR3, as DNA: TGTGCCAGCAGTGAAGCGTTGGAGACCCAGTACTTC.

The chain combines TRBV20-1 with TRBJ1-1; D is uncertain. V was trimmed by 4 bases and J by 2 bases, leaving 14 bases between them. This CDR3 is 14 amino acids long. CDR1 is DFQATT, CDR2 SNEGSKA, per germline (reference sequence). CDR3 DNA sequence: TGCAGTGCTACCGATAGGAGGTCTAACACTGAAGCTTTCTTT. Encoded protein: CSATDRRSNTEAFF.